What follows is one T cell receptor (beta chain) and its context. The antigen it recognizes is unknown. There are no base qualities to consult, and no much larger clone falls within one base. V loses 1 base of germline sequence and J loses 8 bases, and the interval between the two ends is 8 bases. The CDR3 runs 12 residues from the cysteine to the phenylalanine. The only DNA kept is the CDR3, 36 bases in frame from the first base. CDR1 and CDR2 are read off the germline V gene (reference sequence) as SEHNR and FQNEAQ. Using the deep immunoSEQ assay, multiplex PCR amplified TCR CDR3 regions from genomic DNA. Extracted genomic DNA from each cell subset was distributed evenly across all wells of several immunoSEQ 96-well plates, and each plate was treated as a replicate. Each replicate PCR for sorted subsets received about 200 ng genomic DNA, equal to roughly 30,000 T cell genomes. Purified libraries were quantified with a Qubit 3.0 fluorometer, sized on a Bioanalyzer 2100, and re-quantified with the KAPA Library Quantification kit. Each immunoSEQ 96-well plate was sequenced on its own single-read 150-cycle Illumina NextSeq 550 flow cell. For the original study's pipeline: The immunoSEQ output contained only junctional sequences without quality scores, so filtering could not match that applied to full-length reads. Sequences were annotated with PyIR, a Python wrapper for IgBLAST v1.9, using IMGT germline references to assign V/J genes and CDR3. Any read was removed if the V/J assignment was weak (E-value above 1e-6), the CDR3 was missing, or the read contained stop codons, out-of-frame junctions, or ambiguous translated residues. V3J clonotypes were defined as sequences sharing the same inferred V gene, J gene, and CDR3 amino acid sequence. Percentage overlap between repertoires was calculated by dividing the number of shared unique clonotypes by the size of the smaller repertoire. Three approaches were used to assess repertoire richness: RTK rarefaction, the Chao1 estimator, and Recon v2.1 estimates of unobserved clonotypes. OLGA was used to compute generation probabilities for all TCRbeta clonotypes that the gDNA method yielded from a handful of donors. As stored in TCRdb, this immuneACCESS dataset retains in-frame rearrangements with V and J assigned. A fraction of the clones does not appear; measured against another copy, unresolved V genes explain less than half of the discrepancy, and the remainder lacks a known reason. That table gives V, J and clone size, and the DNA gave D and trimming. The sample contains about 770,000 clones, approximately 72% of them found a single time. The ten top clones hold less than 2% of the sample.

The data belong to a study of shared clonotypes between healthy human individuals (TCRdb year 2020). Some background on the complete study: Three men and a couple of women, aged 18 to 49 years, made up the cohort. Per donor, three plates each were used for CD4 naive and CD4 memory, two for CD8 naive, and one for CD8 memory. To estimate repertoire size and how much clonotypes are shared between individuals, the study performed deep sequencing of blood TCR repertoires from a handful of healthy adults. To increase sequencing depth and limit assay-specific biases, TCR repertoire library preparation and sequencing were carried out by different laboratories using diverse techniques. Per donor, leukapheresis produced somewhere between about 0.94 and 9 billion PBMCs.

Donors were healthy HIV-negative adults with no recently reported acute infections or vaccinations. Every donor was a Caucasian adult residing in Nashville, Tennessee, USA. CD4+ T cells were enriched through magnetic negative selection, after which naive cells were positively selected on CD45RA and the remaining negative fraction served as the memory subset. Blood was collected by leukapheresis, and PBMCs were isolated by Ficoll-Histopaque density gradient centrifugation and then cryopreserved in liquid nitrogen vapor phase. Analytical flow cytometry was used to check the purity and quantity of every magnetically sorted T cell population. Genomic DNA was isolated from every sorted fraction and measured by UV absorbance on a Nanodrop 2000c. Study-wide conclusions, independent of this receptor: Rarefaction of sorted-subset datasets indicated incomplete sequencing despite the large sequencing depth. Naive subsets generally had larger estimated clonotype richness than memory subsets. Compared with non-shared clonotypes, clonotypes shared by all four sorted-subset donors had higher generation probabilities. Sampling was restricted to blood, and TCR repertoires in tissues likely differ from the TCR repertoires found in blood. Pairwise subsampling indicated that sequencing depth was expected to affect the degree of clonotype sharing among donors. Roughly 5% of naive CD4, roughly 3.6% of naive CD8, around 2.3% of memory CD4, and 0.4% of memory CD8 clonotypes were shared across several donors. Because the study included a small number of donors, the genetic and exposure-history diversity represented was limited.

This TCR came from a woman in her twenties or thirties in good health. Sequences were obtained from memory CD4+ T cells sorted from blood. The sample's cell subset or site label is to be understood as: CD45RA-negative fraction. The sequence links TRBV7-9 to TRBJ1-2; the D segment cannot be called with confidence. The CDR3 region reads CASSLEAGGYTF. The nucleotide sequence is TGTGCCAGCAGCTTAGAAGCCGGCGGCTACACCTTC.